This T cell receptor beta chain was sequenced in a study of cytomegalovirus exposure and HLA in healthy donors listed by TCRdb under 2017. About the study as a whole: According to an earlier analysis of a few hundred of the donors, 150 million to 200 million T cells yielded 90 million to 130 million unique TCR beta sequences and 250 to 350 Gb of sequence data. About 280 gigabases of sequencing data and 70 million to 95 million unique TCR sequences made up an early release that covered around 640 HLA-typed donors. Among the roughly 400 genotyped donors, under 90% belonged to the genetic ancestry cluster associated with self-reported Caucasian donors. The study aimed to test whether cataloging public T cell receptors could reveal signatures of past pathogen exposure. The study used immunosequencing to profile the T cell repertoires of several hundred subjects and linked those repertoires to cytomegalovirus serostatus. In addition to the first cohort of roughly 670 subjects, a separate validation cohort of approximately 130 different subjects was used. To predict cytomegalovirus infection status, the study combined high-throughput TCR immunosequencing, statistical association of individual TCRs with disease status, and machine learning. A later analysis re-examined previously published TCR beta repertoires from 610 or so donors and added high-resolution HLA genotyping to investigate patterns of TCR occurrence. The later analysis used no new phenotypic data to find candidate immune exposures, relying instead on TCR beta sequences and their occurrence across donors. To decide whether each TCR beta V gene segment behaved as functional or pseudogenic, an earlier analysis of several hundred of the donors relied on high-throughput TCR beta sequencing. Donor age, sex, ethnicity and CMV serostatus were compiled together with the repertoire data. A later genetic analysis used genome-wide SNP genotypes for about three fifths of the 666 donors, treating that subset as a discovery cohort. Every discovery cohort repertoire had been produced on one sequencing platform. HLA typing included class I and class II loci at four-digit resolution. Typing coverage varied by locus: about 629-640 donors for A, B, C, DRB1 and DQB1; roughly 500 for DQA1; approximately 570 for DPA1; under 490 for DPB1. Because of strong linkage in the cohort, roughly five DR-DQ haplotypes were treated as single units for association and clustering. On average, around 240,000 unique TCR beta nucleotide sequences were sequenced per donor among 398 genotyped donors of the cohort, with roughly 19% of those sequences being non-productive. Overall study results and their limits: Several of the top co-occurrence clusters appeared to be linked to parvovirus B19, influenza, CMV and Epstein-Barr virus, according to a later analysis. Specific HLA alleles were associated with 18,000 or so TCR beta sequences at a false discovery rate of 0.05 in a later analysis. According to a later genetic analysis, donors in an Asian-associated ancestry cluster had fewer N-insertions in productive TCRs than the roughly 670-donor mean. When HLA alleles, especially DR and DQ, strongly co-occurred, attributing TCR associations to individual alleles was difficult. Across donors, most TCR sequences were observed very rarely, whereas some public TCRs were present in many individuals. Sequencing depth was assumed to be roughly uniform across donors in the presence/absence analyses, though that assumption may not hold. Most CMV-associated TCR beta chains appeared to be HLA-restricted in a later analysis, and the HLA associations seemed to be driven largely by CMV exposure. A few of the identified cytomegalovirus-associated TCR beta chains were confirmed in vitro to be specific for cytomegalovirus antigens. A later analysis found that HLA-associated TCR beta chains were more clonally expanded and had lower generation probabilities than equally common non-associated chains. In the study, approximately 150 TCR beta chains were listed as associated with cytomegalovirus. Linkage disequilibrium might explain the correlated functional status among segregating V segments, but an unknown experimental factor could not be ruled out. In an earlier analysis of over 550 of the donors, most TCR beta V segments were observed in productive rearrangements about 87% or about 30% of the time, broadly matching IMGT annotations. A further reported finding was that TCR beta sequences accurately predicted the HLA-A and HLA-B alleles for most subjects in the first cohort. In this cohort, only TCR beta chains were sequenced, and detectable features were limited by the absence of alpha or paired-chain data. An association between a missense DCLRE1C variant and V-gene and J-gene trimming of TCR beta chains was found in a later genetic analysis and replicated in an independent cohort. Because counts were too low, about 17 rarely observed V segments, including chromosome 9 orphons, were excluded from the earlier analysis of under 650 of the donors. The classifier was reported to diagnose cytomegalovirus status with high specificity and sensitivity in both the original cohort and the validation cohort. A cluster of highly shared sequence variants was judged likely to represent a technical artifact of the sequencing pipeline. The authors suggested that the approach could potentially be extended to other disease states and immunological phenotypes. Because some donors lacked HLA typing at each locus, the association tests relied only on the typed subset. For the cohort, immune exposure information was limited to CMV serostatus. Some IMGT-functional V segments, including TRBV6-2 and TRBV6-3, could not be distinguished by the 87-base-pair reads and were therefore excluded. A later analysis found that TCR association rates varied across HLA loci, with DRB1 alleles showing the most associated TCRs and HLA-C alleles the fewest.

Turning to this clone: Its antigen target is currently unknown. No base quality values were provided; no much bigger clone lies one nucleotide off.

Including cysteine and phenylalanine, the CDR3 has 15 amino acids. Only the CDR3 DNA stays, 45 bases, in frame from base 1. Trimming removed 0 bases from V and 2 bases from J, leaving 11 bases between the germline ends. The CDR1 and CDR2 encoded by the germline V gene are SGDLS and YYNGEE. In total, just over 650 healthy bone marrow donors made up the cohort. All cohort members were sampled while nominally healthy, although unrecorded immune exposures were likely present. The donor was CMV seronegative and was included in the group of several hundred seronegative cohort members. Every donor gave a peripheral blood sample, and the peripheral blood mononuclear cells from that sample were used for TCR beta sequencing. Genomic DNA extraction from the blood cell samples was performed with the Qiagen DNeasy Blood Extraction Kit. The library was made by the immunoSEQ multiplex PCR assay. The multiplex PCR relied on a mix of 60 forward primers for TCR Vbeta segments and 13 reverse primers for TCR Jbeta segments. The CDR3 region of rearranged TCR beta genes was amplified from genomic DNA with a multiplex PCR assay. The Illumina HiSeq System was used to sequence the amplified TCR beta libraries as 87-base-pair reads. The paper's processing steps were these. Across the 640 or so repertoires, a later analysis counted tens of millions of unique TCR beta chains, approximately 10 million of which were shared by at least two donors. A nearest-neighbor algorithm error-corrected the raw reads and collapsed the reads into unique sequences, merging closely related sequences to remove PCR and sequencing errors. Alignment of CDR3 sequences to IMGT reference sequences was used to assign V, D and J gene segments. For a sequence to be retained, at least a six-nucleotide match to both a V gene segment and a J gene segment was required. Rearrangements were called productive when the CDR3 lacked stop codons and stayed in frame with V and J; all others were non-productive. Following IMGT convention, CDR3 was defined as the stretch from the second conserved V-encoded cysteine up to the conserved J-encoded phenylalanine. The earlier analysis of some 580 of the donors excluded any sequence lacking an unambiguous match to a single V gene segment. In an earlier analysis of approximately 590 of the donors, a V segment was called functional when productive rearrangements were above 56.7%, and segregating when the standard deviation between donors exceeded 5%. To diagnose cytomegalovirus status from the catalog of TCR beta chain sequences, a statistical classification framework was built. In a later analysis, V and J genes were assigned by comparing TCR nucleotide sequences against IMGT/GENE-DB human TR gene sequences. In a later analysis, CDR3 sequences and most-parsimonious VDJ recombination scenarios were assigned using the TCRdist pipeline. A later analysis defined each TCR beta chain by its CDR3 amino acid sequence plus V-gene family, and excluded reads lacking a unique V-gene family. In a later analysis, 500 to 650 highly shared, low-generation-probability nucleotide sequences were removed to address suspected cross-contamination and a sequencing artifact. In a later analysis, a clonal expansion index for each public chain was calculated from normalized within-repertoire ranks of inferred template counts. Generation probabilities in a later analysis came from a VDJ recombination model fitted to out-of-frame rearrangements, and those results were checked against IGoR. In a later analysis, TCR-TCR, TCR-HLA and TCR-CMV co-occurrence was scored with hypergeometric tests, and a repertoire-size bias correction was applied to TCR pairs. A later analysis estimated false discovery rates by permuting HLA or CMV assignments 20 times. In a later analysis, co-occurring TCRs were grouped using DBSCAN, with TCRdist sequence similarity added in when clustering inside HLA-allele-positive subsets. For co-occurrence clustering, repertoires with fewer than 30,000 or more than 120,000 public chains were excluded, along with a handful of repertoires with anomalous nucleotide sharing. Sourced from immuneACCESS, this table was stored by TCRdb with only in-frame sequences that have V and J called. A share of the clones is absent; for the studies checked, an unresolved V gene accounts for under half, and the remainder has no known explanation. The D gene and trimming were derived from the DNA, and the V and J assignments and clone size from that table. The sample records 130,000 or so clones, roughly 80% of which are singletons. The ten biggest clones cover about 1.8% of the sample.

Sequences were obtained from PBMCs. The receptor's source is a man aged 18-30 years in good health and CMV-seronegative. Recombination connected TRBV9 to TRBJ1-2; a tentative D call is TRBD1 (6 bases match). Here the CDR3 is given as CASSVAWTVNYGYTF. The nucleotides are TGTGCCAGCAGCGTAGCTTGGACAGTCAACTATGGCTACACCTTC.